This is a list of T cell receptor beta chains from one sample in a study of cytomegalovirus exposure and HLA in healthy donors. Measured with immunoSEQ multiplex PCR; TCRdb has only the in-frame clones, and not every one. The sample holds around 67,000 clones; around 74% are singletons and the top ten take over 20%. Sequenced input: PBMCs. Every receptor here comes from a woman aged 30 to 39 in good health and CMV-seropositive. Each CDR3 is given without its conserved first and last residue. The size field is filled for only some rows; it gives once, few, many or a size class.

CDR3,J,V,size
ASSTRTENYGYT,TRBJ1-2,TRBV7-2,few
ASSAQGYNEQF,TRBJ2-1,TRBV10-1,NA
ASSQAFGGPQN,TRBJ1-5,TRBV4-1,NA
ASSEAWMSTGMTEAF,TRBJ1-1,TRBV6-1,NA
SARGEDEQF,TRBJ2-1,TRBV20-1,NA
ASSDGGRGTNEKLF,TRBJ1-4,TRBV5-4,few
ASSPQGQGTNEQF,TRBJ2-1,TRBV9,NA
SVASGANVLT,TRBJ2-6,TRBV29-1,NA
ASSEMAGAISTQY,TRBJ2-5,TRBV10-1,NA
ASSATNYGYT,TRBJ1-2,TRBV9,NA
ASSPPNRGTYNEQF,TRBJ2-1,TRBV18,NA
ASSQDPDSSYNEQF,TRBJ2-1,TRBV4-3,NA
ASLSPTDTQY,TRBJ2-3,TRBV6-5,NA
ASSQGPGQSSYEQY,TRBJ2-7,TRBV4-1,NA
ASSQDYGTLNTEAF,TRBJ1-1,TRBV14,NA
ACRGTASYGYT,TRBJ1-2,TRBV30,NA
ASSPRGAEQY,TRBJ2-7,TRBV7-2,NA
ASSPGGSRSYEQY,TRBJ2-7,TRBV18,NA
AWSVLLAMGQGKNQPQH,TRBJ1-5,TRBV30,NA
ASSRQGSYEQY,TRBJ2-7,TRBV6-6,NA
ASSLGGAAF,TRBJ2-1,TRBV5-6,NA
ASWFSGGWEQY,TRBJ2-7,TRBV27,NA
ASSPLTVTGGAF,TRBJ1-1,TRBV27,NA
ASSQTGAYGYT,TRBJ1-2,TRBV10-1,NA
ASSHVSPGSGTTNYGYT,TRBJ1-2,TRBV4-2,once
ASSPAGDRGHGYT,TRBJ1-2,TRBV7-9,NA
ASSFRTGGEDTQY,TRBJ2-3,TRBV5-1,NA
ASSQIYSGNQPQH,TRBJ1-5,TRBV4-3,NA
SVEGGDQETQY,TRBJ2-5,TRBV29-1,few